Sequencing of this T cell receptor beta chain was carried out in a study of blood T cells in healthy people across ages. Whole-study findings and limits: Older individuals had lower TCR beta diversity per million T cells (the decline was roughly linear).

The total RNA that was extracted per sample amounted to at least 5 micrograms. The V gene's germline CDR1 is MNHEY and CDR2 SVGAGI. The CDR3 is 13 residues long. Trimming removed 6 bases from V and 3 bases from J; junction bases left unmatched: 4. It was with a sample-barcoded 5' primer and a J-beta primer mix that a second PCR of about 6 to 12 cycles was run. TCRdb processed the 5' RACE reads anew with MiXCR; each CDR3 protein has one entry. The sample includes around 800,000 distinct CDR3 sequences, around 50% of them seen just once. About this clonotype itself: The antigen remains undetermined. This may stem from a read error, because a much larger clone lies one nucleotide away.

Sequenced sample: blood. This TCR came from a man at least 80 years old in good health. The chain links TRBV6-5 to TRBJ2-7, with TRBD1 matching 8 bases. The CDR3 nucleotides are TGTGCCAGCAGGGGGACAGGTAACTACGAGCAGTACTTC. This translates into CASRGTGNYEQYF.